The 18 T cell receptor beta chains below were found in one sample sequenced in a study of glioma-infiltrating T cells. The iRepertoire nested amplicon-rescue multiplex PCR amplified TCR alpha and beta CDR3s from RNA. Via MiXCR, TCRdb re-called the multiplex PCR reads, giving one row per CDR3 protein. The sample lists some 110,000 distinct CDR3 sequences; roughly 25% were seen once. The sequenced material came from glioma tissue, nonneoplastic brain tissue, or PBMCs (not recorded which). The origin of the receptors is a human donor with low-grade glioma or glioblastoma, undergoing nonglioma brain surgery, or in good health (not recorded which).

As for this clonotype: The junction departs from the called germline gene at one end, perhaps through a read error. The genes are TRBV4-3 and TRBJ2-1; weak D call: TRBD2 (5 bases). Germline V CDR1 and CDR2: LGHNA, YSLEER. This CDR3 region has 14 residues. The CDR3 DNA is TGCGCCAGCAGCCAAGATGGTAGCGAGTATGAGAAGTTCTTC. Translating it yields CASSQDGSEYEKFF.

This clonotype was recorded many times. V and J are TRBV7-2 and TRBJ1-2; no reliable D call. The V gene's germline CDR1 is SGHTA and CDR2 FQGNSA. The ends were cut back, 5 bases at V and 8 bases at J, with 12 bases in the middle. CDR3 length: 12 residues. The DNA for the CDR3 is TGTGCCAGCAGCCCCCGGGAACAAGGCTACACCTTC. Its protein product is CASSPREQGYTF.

About this clonotype: The junction and the germline gene differ at one end; a read error may be behind it. The chain combines TRBV10-3 with TRBJ1-4; D is undetermined. The CDR3 covers 13 residues. Germline lookup yields CDR1 ENHRY and CDR2 SYGVKD. CDR3 bases: TGTGCCATCAGCGACCCAACTAATGAGAAACTGTTTTTT. It is translated as CAISDPTNEKLFF.

This chain uses TRBV27 with TRBJ1-2; D perhaps matches TRBD1 (5 bases). Germline V CDR1 and CDR2: MNHEY, SMNVEV (reference sequence). The CDR3 spans 14 residues. V lost 5 bases, J lost 7 bases, and 17 bases lay in between. As DNA, the CDR3 is TGTGCCAGCAGTGATAAACAGGTTCGGCGTGGCTACACCTTC. It yields the protein CASSDKQVRRGYTF.

This clonotype was counted at least ten times. V and J are TRBV12-3 or TRBV12-4 and TRBJ2-5, with D unclear. V lost 3 bases, J lost 4 bases, and 15 bases lay in between. CDR3 length: 15 amino acids. This CDR3 reads CASSFGKLPAETQYF. In DNA form, the CDR3 reads TGTGCCAGCAGTTTTGGAAAACTTCCAGCAGAGACCCAGTACTTC.

Details on this clonotype: This may come from a read error, since a much larger clone is one base off. CDR3 amino acids: CASSKDLDSGGRKQYF. The CDR3 region has the DNA TGCGCCAGCAGCAAAGATCTGGATAGCGGAGGTAGGAAGCAGTACTTC. The chain uses TRBV4-1 and TRBJ2-7, with D tentatively TRBD2 (6 bases). The CDR3 contains 16 residues. Germline-derived CDR1 and CDR2 are MGHRA and YSYEKL.

By share of the sample, this clonotype is medium-sized. V usage is TRBV3-1 and J usage is TRBJ2-3, with 10 nucleotides matching TRBD1. Trimming took 0 bases from V and 2 from J; bases not matched to a gene: 5. This CDR3 has 17 amino acids. Germline assignment: CDR1 LGHDT and CDR2 YNNKEL (reference sequence). The CDR3 DNA follows: TGTGCCAGCAGCCAAGATCAAGGGACAGGGGACACAGATACGCAGTATTTT. It translates to CASSQDQGTGDTDTQYF.

A word on this clonotype: A read error is possible here, since a much larger clone lies one base away. The V call is TRBV28, the J call TRBJ2-3; 8 nucleotides agree with TRBD1. The CDR3 sequence is 13 residues long. V shed 8 bases and J 6 bases; nucleotides not matched to a gene: 7. CDR1 and CDR2 (germline): MDHEN, SYDVKM. The CDR3 region is CASGSQGADTQYF. DNA for the CDR3: TGTGCCAGCGGGTCTCAGGGGGCCGATACGCAGTATTTT.

This clonotype has a handful of counts. This chain uses TRBV19 with TRBJ1-1; tentative D call: TRBD1 (5 bases). V lost 0 bases and J 6 bases, leaving 20 bases between the germline ends. The CDR3 sequence is 17 residues long. From germline, CDR1 is LNHDA and CDR2 SQIVND (reference sequence). The CDR3 DNA is TGTGCCAGTAGTATAGAGGCCGGGGGAGACCGTGCTTCTGAAGCTTTCTTT. Translated: CASSIEAGGDRASEAFF.

This clonotype was counted ten times or more. The chain couples TRBV6-1 to TRBJ2-7; tentative D call: TRBD1 (6 bases). CDR1 is MNHNS and CDR2 is SASEGT in the germline V gene. The CDR3 is made up of 12 amino acids. The V and J ends lost 7 bases and 7 bases respectively, with 14 bases between them. The CDR3 loop is CASKSGHGEQYF. The CDR3 region has the DNA TGTGCCAGCAAGTCGGGACACGGGGAGCAGTACTTC.

As for this clonotype: This may arise from a read error, as a much more abundant clone is one base away. The chain has TRBV19 and TRBJ2-1; D is tentatively TRBD1 or TRBD2 (5 bases each). CDR1 and CDR2 (germline): LNHDA, SQIVND (reference sequence). The CDR3 spans 15 residues. Trimming pared 5 bases from V and 9 bases from J, leaving 20 bases between. The DNA for the CDR3 is TGTGCCAGTAGTGCAACTACTAGGGGAAGCGGTGAGCAGTTCTTC. This gives the protein CASSATTRGSGEQFF.

This clonotype was recorded at least ten times. V gene TRBV19 combines with J gene TRBJ2-5, with 11 bases that match TRBD2. CDR1 and CDR2 from the germline V gene are LNHDA and SQIVND (reference sequence). The CDR3 sequence is 15 residues long. V lost 7 bases to trimming and J lost 3 bases; unmatched junction nucleotides: 7. CDR3 residues: CASTPAGLAEETQYF. The CDR3 bases are TGTGCCAGTACCCCGGCGGGACTAGCGGAAGAGACCCAGTACTTC.

This clonotype was picked up many times. This chain connects TRBV6-6 to TRBJ2-4; D unresolved. This CDR3 has 15 amino acids. Germline V CDR1 and CDR2: MNHNY, SVGAGI (reference sequence). With 0 bases removed from V and 0 bases from J, the gap between germline ends came to 6 bases. CDR3 amino acids: CASSYSRGAKNIQYF. The CDR3 DNA follows: TGTGCCAGCAGTTACTCCCGCGGAGCCAAAAACATTCAGTACTTC.

This clonotype was counted between two and nine times. The chain uses TRBV4-1 and TRBJ1-2; TRBD1 might be the D (6 bases). V was trimmed by 4 bases and J by 1 base, leaving 22 bases between them. The CDR3 length is 18 residues. CDR1 is MGHRA, CDR2 YSYEKL, per germline. This CDR3 is CASSPVVGGAANNYGYTF. The CDR3 DNA is TGCGCCAGCAGCCCCGTGGTGGGGGGGGCGGCGAATAACTATGGCTACACCTTC.

This clonotype has at least ten counts. V usage is TRBV3-1 and J usage is TRBJ2-1; 7 positions agree with TRBD2. Per germline, CDR1 LGHDT and CDR2 YNNKEL (reference sequence). The CDR3 has 13 amino acids. After removal of 1 base from V and 7 bases from J, the junction contained 1 base not matched to a gene. As DNA, the CDR3 is TGTGCCAGCAGCCAAGGGGGAGGGAATGAGCAGTTCTTC. Its protein is CASSQGGGNEQFF.

This clonotype was recorded at least ten times. The chain links TRBV20-1 to TRBJ2-1, with a weak D call TRBD2 (5 bases). Trimming took 3 bases from V and 2 from J, leaving 14 bases between them. Germline V gene lookup returns CDR1 DFQATT and CDR2 SNEGSKA (reference sequence). CDR3 size: 15 residues. In nucleotides, the CDR3 is TGCAGTGCTAGCGGAGATAGCGTAACCTACAATGAGCAGTTCTTC. Protein product: CSASGDSVTYNEQFF.

In its sample, this clonotype was seen many times. The J gene is TRBJ2-7, the V gene TRBV7-2; 7 nucleotides agree with TRBD2. The length of the CDR3 is 15 residues. The V segment lost 3 bases and the J segment 2 bases; nucleotides outside the gene matches: 7. Germline CDR1 is SGHTA and CDR2 is FQGNSA. CDR3 in DNA: TGTGCCAGCAGCTTGACCGGGACTACCCCCTACGAGCAGTACTTC. It encodes CASSLTGTTPYEQYF.

This clonotype came up many times. The gene calls are TRBV20-1 and TRBJ2-7; no reliable D call. V was clipped by 3 bases and J by 2 bases, with 11 bases between them. The CDR3 has 13 amino acids. Germline assignment: CDR1 DFQATT and CDR2 SNEGSKA (reference sequence). CDR3 nucleotides: TGCAGTGCTAGCCCAGACAAGACCTACGAGCAGTACTTC. Translating it yields CSASPDKTYEQYF.